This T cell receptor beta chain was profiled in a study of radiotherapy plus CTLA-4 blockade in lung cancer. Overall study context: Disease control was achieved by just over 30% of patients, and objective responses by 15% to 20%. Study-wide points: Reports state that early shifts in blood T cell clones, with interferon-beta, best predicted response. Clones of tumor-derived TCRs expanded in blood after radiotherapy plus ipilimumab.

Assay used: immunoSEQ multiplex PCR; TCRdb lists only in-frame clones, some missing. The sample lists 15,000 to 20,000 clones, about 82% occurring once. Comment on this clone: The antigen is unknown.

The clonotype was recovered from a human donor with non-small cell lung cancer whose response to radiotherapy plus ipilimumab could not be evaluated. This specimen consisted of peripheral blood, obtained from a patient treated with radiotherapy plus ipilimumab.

The CDR3 here is CASSLGQAAEQYF. In nucleotides, the CDR3 is TGTGCCAGCAGCTTAGGACAGGCTGCGGAGCAGTACTTC. V and J are TRBV11-3 and TRBJ2-7; possibly TRBD1 for D (6 bases). V was pared by 1 base and J by 7 bases, with 11 bases between. CDR3 length: 13 residues. CDR1 is SGHNT and CDR2 is YENEEA in the germline V gene.